These 22 T cell receptor beta chains came from one sample sequenced in a study of blood T cell repertoires in COVID-19. Repertoires were generated with immunoSEQ multiplex PCR, while TCRdb's copy carries only in-frame clones and drops some. The sample has roughly 150,000 clones, 80% to 85% seen once. The sample taken for sequencing was peripheral blood. All receptors derive from a woman aged 80 or over with acute or convalescent COVID-19.

This CDR3 is CASSLVSEGEQFF. In DNA, the CDR3 is TGCGCCAGCAGCTTGGTGTCGGAGGGTGAGCAGTTCTTC. The chain links TRBV5-1 to TRBJ2-1, with a weak D call TRBD2 (6 bases). The CDR3 sequence is 13 residues long. Trimming cost V 0 bases and J 9 bases, with 10 bases left between them. Germline V lookup: CDR1 SGHRS, CDR2 YFSETQ.

In its sample, this clone was seen once. The chain is built from TRBV19 and TRBJ2-7, with D uncertain. V was clipped by 6 bases and J by 0 bases, with 12 bases between them. CDR3 length: 14 amino acids. The germline CDR1 and CDR2 sequences are LNHDA and SQIVND (reference sequence). The DNA of the CDR3 is TGTGCCAGTAGAGTCGGCGGCAGCTCCTACGAGCAGTACTTC. Residues: CASRVGGSSYEQYF.

The V call is TRBV5-1, the J call TRBJ2-5; no firm D call. Trimming removed 0 bases from V and 1 base from J, with 7 bases in between. The germline CDR1 and CDR2 sequences are SGHRS and YFSETQ. CDR3 size: 14 residues. In nucleotides, the CDR3 is TGCGCCAGCAGCTTGGGTCCTAGCCAAGAGACCCAGTACTTC. Translating it yields CASSLGPSQETQYF. Combining the CDR3 with reference TRBV5-1 and TRBJ2-5 gives the whole variable domain KAGVTQTPRYLIKTRGQQVTLSCSPISGHRSVSWYQQTPGQGLQFLFEYFSETQRNKGNFPGRFSGRQFSNSRSEMNVSTLELGDSALYLCASSLGPSQETQYFGPGTRLLVL.

V and J are TRBV11-3 and TRBJ2-2; a weak D match, TRBD2 (6 bases). CDR1 is SGHNT and CDR2 is YENEEA in the germline V gene. The V gene lost 5 bases and the J gene lost 6 bases, with 10 bases spanning the gap. The CDR3 sequence is 13 residues long. This CDR3 is CASSLTRAGELFF. In nucleotides, the CDR3 is TGTGCCAGCAGCCTGACTAGGGCCGGGGAGCTGTTTTTT.

V gene TRBV18 combines with J gene TRBJ1-6; 8 nucleotides align to TRBD1. V was clipped by 5 bases and J by 10 bases; unmatched bases: 4. The CDR3 has 13 amino acids. The germline V gene encodes CDR1 KGHSH and CDR2 LQKENI. CDR3 in amino acids: CASSSDRDSPLHF. In nucleotides, the CDR3 is TGTGCCAGCTCATCGGACAGGGACTCACCCCTCCACTTT.

The chain recombines TRBV19 with TRBJ2-6, with TRBD1 matching 11 bases. This CDR3 has 18 amino acids. In germline, CDR1 is LNHDA, CDR2 SQIVND (reference sequence). V trimming: 5 bases; J trimming: 2 bases; junction bases outside the gene matches: 8. CDR3 sequence (DNA): TGTGCCAGTAGTGACCGGGACAGGGGGTTCGCTGGGGCCAACGTCCTGACTTTC. It yields the protein CASSDRDRGFAGANVLTF.

V usage is TRBV5-1 and J usage is TRBJ2-1; 7 bases are a match to TRBD2. The germline V gene encodes CDR1 SGHRS and CDR2 YFSETQ. The CDR3 is 15 amino acids. Losses at the gene ends were 0 bases for V and 4 bases for J; bases not matched to a gene: 4. The CDR3 DNA reads as TGCGCCAGCAGCTTGGGAGACGGGGGGTACAATGAGCAGTTCTTC. This sequence encodes CASSLGDGGYNEQFF.

CDR3 loop: CASSEAQGIGETQYF. CDR3 DNA sequence: TGTGCCAGCAGTGAAGCACAGGGGATCGGAGAGACCCAGTACTTC. The chain joins TRBV2 to TRBJ2-5, with 7 bases identical to TRBD1. V shed 0 bases, J shed 4 bases, and the junction held 5 bases outside the gene matches. The CDR3 totals 15 residues. Germline values: CDR1 SNHLY, CDR2 FYNNEI.

The rearrangement joins TRBV29-1 to TRBJ1-1; D is ambiguous. V shed 4 bases and J shed 1 base, with 10 bases lying between them. The CDR3 consists of 13 residues. Germline V CDR1 and CDR2: SQVTM, ANQGSEA. The CDR3 nucleotides read TGCAGCGTTGTGCACAGAAAGAACACTGAAGCTTTCTTT. This sequence encodes CSVVHRKNTEAFF.

This rearrangement joins TRBV5-1 to TRBJ2-5; D is possibly TRBD2 (6 bases). Trimming removed 5 bases at V and 1 base at J, with 12 bases between. The CDR3 consists of 14 residues. CDR1 and CDR2 from the germline V gene are SGHRS and YFSETQ. CDR3 DNA sequence: TGCGCCAGCAGAACGGGAGCCTTCCAAGAGACCCAGTACTTC. It encodes CASRTGAFQETQYF.

The genes are TRBV6-5 and TRBJ2-2, with a tentative D call TRBD1 (5 bases). CDR1 is MNHEY, CDR2 SVGAGI, per germline. The CDR3 is made up of 15 amino acids. V was cut by 3 bases and J by 4 bases, with 12 bases left in between. The CDR3 coding sequence is TGTGCCAGCAGTTATTTAGGGGTCGTCACCGGGGAGCTGTTTTTT. It translates to CASSYLGVVTGELFF.

The V gene is TRBV2, the J gene TRBJ1-1; 10 bases are a match to TRBD1. This CDR3 comprises 17 residues. The ends lost 5 bases at V and 1 base at J; junction bases unmatched: 10. Germline V gene sequence: CDR1 SNHLY, CDR2 FYNNEI. The chain's CDR3 is CASSLPGQGKANTEAFF. The CDR3 region has the DNA TGTGCCAGCAGTTTACCGGGACAGGGGAAAGCGAACACTGAAGCTTTCTTT.

The chain recombines TRBV6-6 with TRBJ2-2, with 14 positions matching TRBD2. The CDR3 runs 19 residues. Germline V lookup: CDR1 MNHNY, CDR2 SVGAGI (reference sequence). The J segment lost 4 bases and the V segment lost 5 bases, leaving 12 bases of the junction unmatched. The CDR3 DNA is TGTGCCAGCAGTCCGAGACTAGCGGGGGGGCCGTCGGTCACCGGGGAGCTGTTTTTT. Its translation: CASSPRLAGGPSVTGELFF.

The gene calls are TRBV6-5 and TRBJ1-6; D not resolved. With 6 bases removed from V and 5 bases from J, the gap between germline ends came to 8 bases. The germline V gene has CDR1 MNHEY and CDR2 SVGAGI. The CDR3 extends over 13 amino acids. The CDR3 protein is CASRAGNNSPLHF. As DNA, the CDR3 is TGTGCCAGCAGGGCAGGCAATAATTCACCCCTCCACTTT.

The V call is TRBV7-9, the J call TRBJ2-7; 8 nucleotides align to TRBD1. The CDR3 spans 14 residues. The V segment lost 4 bases and the J segment 2 bases; nucleotides outside the gene matches: 4. Germline values: CDR1 SEHNR, CDR2 FQNEAQ (reference sequence). The CDR3 coding sequence is TGTGCCAGCAGCTCCCAGGACAGGGCCTACGAGCAGTACTTC. This codes for CASSSQDRAYEQYF.

This clone was detected a few times. This chain links TRBV30 with TRBJ1-1; perhaps TRBD1 as D (6 bases). Germline-derived CDR1 and CDR2 are GTSNPN and SVGIG (reference sequence). The CDR3 covers 14 residues. Trimming cost V 4 bases and J 4 bases, with 16 bases left between them. Written as DNA, the CDR3 is TGTGCCTGGAAACGGTACAGGGACGGCACTGAAGCTTTCTTT. This gives the protein CAWKRYRDGTEAFF. Full variable domain (missing parts from reference TRBV30 and TRBJ1-1): SQTIHQWPATLVQPVGSPLSLECTVEGTSNPNLYWYRQAAGRGLQLLFYSVGIGQISSEVPQNLSASRPQDRQFILSSKKLLLSDSGFYLCAWKRYRDGTEAFFGQGTRLTVV.

V gene TRBV30 combines with J gene TRBJ1-5, with no clear D. Germline CDR1 reads GTSNPN; CDR2 reads SVGIG (reference sequence). Between the trimmed V and J ends, which lost 0 bases and 7 bases, there was a span of 10 bases. CDR3 length equals 13 residues. CDR3 residues: CAWSVRGRQPQHF. In DNA, the CDR3 is TGTGCCTGGAGTGTACGAGGGAGACAGCCCCAGCATTTT. Filled out from reference TRBV30 and TRBJ1-5, the complete variable domain reads SQTIHQWPATLVQPVGSPLSLECTVEGTSNPNLYWYRQAAGRGLQLLFYSVGIGQISSEVPQNLSASRPQDRQFILSSKKLLLSDSGFYLCAWSVRGRQPQHFGDGTRLSIL.

This clone was picked up one time. The rearrangement uses TRBV7-8 and TRBJ1-1, with no clear D. The CDR3 has 16 amino acids. Germline CDR1 is SGHVS and CDR2 is FQNEAQ. V was shortened by 1 base and J by 2 bases, with 14 bases between the two germline ends. CDR3 DNA: TGTGCCAGCAGCTTAGGCGGGGTCCCCATTAACACTGAAGCTTTCTTT. It translates to CASSLGGVPINTEAFF.

The chain couples TRBV20-1 to TRBJ2-5; TRBD1 matches 7 bases. Unmatched junction bases numbered 8, after V lost 3 bases and J lost 1 base. The CDR3 is 15 residues long. Germline V gene data show CDR1 as DFQATT and CDR2 as SNEGSKA (reference sequence). The CDR3 protein is CSASRGGAFQETQYF. CDR3 nucleotides: TGCAGTGCTAGTCGAGGGGGCGCCTTCCAAGAGACCCAGTACTTC.

This rearrangement joins TRBV2 to TRBJ2-7; D not resolved. CDR3 length equals 12 residues. Trimming left V 3 bases short and J 0 bases short, with 3 bases between. Germline lookup yields CDR1 SNHLY and CDR2 FYNNEI. CDR3 coding DNA: TGTGCCAGCAGTGATATCTCCTACGAGCAGTACTTC. Its translation is CASSDISYEQYF.

The chain joins TRBV19 to TRBJ2-6; tentatively, D is TRBD1 (5 bases). V lost 4 bases and J lost 1, with 11 bases in between. Germline CDR1 and CDR2: LNHDA and SQIVND (reference sequence). The CDR3 is made up of 16 amino acids. In DNA form, the CDR3 reads TGTGCCAGTAGTAGTGGGGCGTCATCTGGGGCCAACGTCCTGACTTTC. Protein: CASSSGASSGANVLTF.

The genes are TRBV23-1 and TRBJ2-1, with 10 positions matching TRBD1. TRBV23-1 counts as an open reading frame of uncertain function. The CDR3 extends over 13 amino acids. The junction had 5 bases not matched to a gene; V was cut back by 10 bases and J by 5 bases. CDR3 loop: CATGTGADNEQFF. In DNA, the CDR3 is TGCGCCACGGGGACAGGGGCGGACAATGAGCAGTTCTTC.